Below, 31 T cell receptor beta chains from the same sample are listed, as sequenced in a study of preoperative IRX-2 immunotherapy in early breast cancer (dated by TCRdb to between 2017 and 2020). The library relied on the immunoSEQ multiplex PCR assay. TCRdb carries this immuneACCESS record with in-frame sequences only. Its versions omit some clonotypes, under half of them owing to an unresolved V gene in the studies checked, with the rest unexplained. The sample records around 34,000 clones, around 83% of which are singletons. The ten biggest clones cover roughly 2.5% of the sample. The treatment or condition label, read with the paper, signifies: preoperative locoregional IRX-2 cytokine immunotherapy. Sequencing used lymph node tissue, obtained from a patient treated with IRX-2 immunotherapy. Receptor source: a human donor with breast cancer.

V usage is TRBV5-1 and J usage is TRBJ2-1; 8 bases agree with TRBD2. V was pared by 0 bases and J by 0 bases, with 5 bases of the junction left unmatched. The CDR3 consists of 17 residues. Germline-derived CDR1 and CDR2 are SGHRS and YFSETQ. The CDR3 DNA sequence: TGCGCCAGCAGCTTGGGGTGGAGCGGGAGCTCCTACAATGAGCAGTTCTTC. Protein sequence: CASSLGWSGSSYNEQFF.

The genes are TRBV2 and TRBJ1-2; 10 bases line up with TRBD1. This CDR3 spans 14 amino acids. Per the germline V gene, CDR1 is SNHLY and CDR2 is FYNNEI. Trimming at V came to 8 bases and at J to 1 base, leaving 4 bases not matched to a gene. DNA of the CDR3: TGTGCCAGCGGGACAGGGGCTGTTAACTATGGCTACACCTTC. Translated, it gives CASGTGAVNYGYTF. The entire variable domain, with the rest obtained from reference TRBV2 and TRBJ1-2, is as follows: EPEVTQTPSHQVTQMGQEVILRCVPISNHLYFYWYRQILGQKVEFLVSFYNNEISEKSEIFDDQFSVERPDGSNFTLKIRSTKLEDSAMYFCASGTGAVNYGYTFGSGTRLTVV.

The chain recombines TRBV11-3 with TRBJ1-2; TRBD1 might be the D (6 bases). The CDR3 runs to 14 residues. Trimming pared 3 bases from V and 2 bases from J, leaving 10 bases between. Germline CDR1 reads SGHNT; CDR2 reads YENEEA. The CDR3 DNA reads TGTGCCAGCAGCTTTGGTGACAGGAACTATGGCTACACCTTC. It specifies CASSFGDRNYGYTF.

The chain has TRBV28 and TRBJ1-5, with TRBD1 identical over 7 bases. The CDR3 loop spans 16 amino acids. Germline trimming cut 5 bases from V and 2 bases from J; bases unmatched to any gene: 9. Germline values: CDR1 MDHEN, CDR2 SYDVKM. The CDR3 loop is CASSPGQAGRNQPQHF. The CDR3 nucleotides read TGTGCCAGCAGTCCCGGACAGGCTGGGCGCAATCAGCCCCAGCATTTT.

The CDR3 coding sequence is TGTGCCAGCAGTTCGGCGGGAGGATCCTACGAGCAGTACTTC. Translating gives CASSSAGGSYEQYF. J is TRBJ2-7 and V is TRBV6-7, with TRBD2 identical over 8 bases. TRBV6-7 is classed as an ORF, of uncertain function. The CDR3 has 14 amino acids. J gave up 1 base and V 4 bases, and 3 bases lay outside the gene matches.

In its sample, this clone was seen a few times. The chain employs TRBV7-5 and TRBJ1-2. TRBV7-5 is termed a pseudogene. The CDR3 loop spans 15 amino acids. CDR3: CASSLYGGAPGGYTF. The CDR3 DNA sequence: TGTGCCAGCAGCTTATACGGGGGGGCCCCTGGGGGCTACACCTTC.

The gene calls are TRBV1 and TRBJ1-5. TRBV1 is a pseudogene locus. The CDR3 is 16 residues long. CDR3 bases: TGCGCCAGCAGCCGGGGCGGCGGGGGGCACTTACAGCCCCAGCATTTT. This sequence encodes CASSRGGGGHLQPQHF.

V usage is TRBV6-8 and J usage is TRBJ2-3; D possibly corresponds to TRBD2 (6 bases). CDR1 is MNHGY, CDR2 SAAAGT, per germline. This CDR3 is built from 15 residues. Trimming stripped 2 bases from V and 5 bases from J, with 14 bases between. For the CDR3, the DNA is TGTGCCAGCAGTTACGCGGAGGGAGCGGGAGATACGCAGTATTTT. Translated: CASSYAEGAGDTQYF.

CDR3 nucleotides: TGCAGCGTTTGTGTGGAGGGACACACTGAAGCTTTCTTT. This translates into CSVCVEGHTEAFF. The chain carries TRBV29-1 and TRBJ1-1, with D possibly matching TRBD1 (5 bases). V shed 5 bases and J shed 3 bases, with 13 bases lying between them. The length of the CDR3 is 13 residues. The germline gives CDR1 SQVTM, CDR2 ANQGSEA.

A remark on this clone: Different DNA sequences within this sample yield the same CDR3. The chain joins TRBV6-8 to TRBJ2-7, with D possibly matching TRBD2 (6 bases). V dropped 6 bases and J dropped 7 bases, with 13 bases sitting between them. The CDR3 has 12 residues. Per germline, CDR1 MNHGY and CDR2 SAAAGT. The CDR3 sequence: CASSRTGGEQYF. CDR3 coding DNA: TGTGCCAGCAGCCGCACTGGGGGGGAGCAGTACTTC.

The chain couples TRBV6-8 to TRBJ1-5, with no clear D. The CDR3 has 14 residues. V lost 4 bases, J lost 3 bases, and 10 bases lay in between. The germline gives CDR1 MNHGY, CDR2 SAAAGT. The chain's CDR3 is CASSSPGNNQPQHF. CDR3 sequence (DNA): TGTGCCAGCAGTTCCCCGGGGAACAATCAGCCCCAGCATTTT.

The CDR3 nucleotides read TGTGCCAGCAGCTTTCGGGAGGGCGAGAATGAGCAGTTCTTC. Its translation: CASSFREGENEQFF. V is TRBV7-5 and J is TRBJ2-1; the table names TRBD2, a call not compared with the DNA. TRBV7-5 is classified as a pseudogene. The CDR3 is made up of 14 amino acids.

The V call is TRBV28, the J call TRBJ2-2, with 9 bases lining up with TRBD1. V lost 6 bases, J lost 5 bases, and 10 bases stayed unmatched. CDR3 length: 16 residues. Looked up from germline, CDR1 is MDHEN and CDR2 is SYDVKM. The CDR3 sequence is CASSLLTGGKTGELFF. Here the CDR3 DNA reads TGTGCCAGCAGCCTCCTGACAGGGGGAAAAACCGGGGAGCTGTTTTTT.

The chain joins TRBV29-1 to TRBJ2-3, with D perhaps TRBD1 (6 bases). This CDR3 spans 13 amino acids. Trimming removed 6 bases from V and 2 bases from J, with 12 bases in between. Germline lookup yields CDR1 SQVTM and CDR2 ANQGSEA. DNA for the CDR3: TGCAGCGTACCCGGACAGTACACAGATACGCAGTATTTT. Its protein is CSVPGQYTDTQYF.

The chain is built from TRBV6-8 and TRBJ1-1; the match to TRBD1 covers 8 bases. The germline CDR1 and CDR2 sequences are MNHGY and SAAAGT. V dropped 8 bases and J dropped 1; count of bases not matched to a gene: 6. This CDR3 is 14 amino acids long. CDR3 DNA sequence: TGTGCCAGCGGAGGGACAGGAGAGAACACTGAAGCTTTCTTT. Translated: CASGGTGENTEAFF.

On this clone: Other DNA sequences within the sample encode an identical CDR3. This chain connects TRBV30 to TRBJ1-5, with no clear D. The germline CDR1 and CDR2 sequences are GTSNPN and SVGIG (reference sequence). With 0 bases removed from V and 1 base from J, the gap between germline ends came to 4 bases. The CDR3 contains 13 residues. Written as DNA, the CDR3 is TGTGCCTGGAGTGTTAGCAGCAATCAGCCCCAGCATTTT. Its translation is CAWSVSSNQPQHF. Looking up the rest from reference TRBV30 and TRBJ1-5 gives the full variable domain: SQTIHQWPATLVQPVGSPLSLECTVEGTSNPNLYWYRQAAGRGLQLLFYSVGIGQISSEVPQNLSASRPQDRQFILSSKKLLLSDSGFYLCAWSVSSNQPQHFGDGTRLSIL.

The genes are TRBV28 and TRBJ2-7; D gene ambiguous. The CDR3 length is 12 residues. Per germline, CDR1 MDHEN and CDR2 SYDVKM. V lost 5 bases and J 2 bases, leaving 7 bases between the germline ends. CDR3 in DNA: TGTGCCAGCAGTCTAAGCACCTACGAGCAGTACTTC. This encodes CASSLSTYEQYF.

The chain has TRBV11-3 and TRBJ2-2; D remains ambiguous. V lost 0 bases to trimming and J lost 8 bases, with 10 bases between them. This CDR3 comprises 14 residues. CDR1 SGHNT and CDR2 YENEEA come from the germline V gene. The CDR3 region is CASSLEPLVGELFF. The CDR3 nucleotides read TGTGCCAGCAGCTTAGAGCCGCTTGTTGGGGAGCTGTTTTTT.

The chain is built from TRBV28 and TRBJ2-7; TRBD1 might be the D (6 bases). The CDR3 is made up of 16 amino acids. The ends were cut back, 7 bases at V and 0 bases at J, with 19 bases in the middle. Germline V CDR1 and CDR2: MDHEN, SYDVKM. The CDR3 nucleotides are TGTGCCAGCACGCCAAGTTTGGACAGCACCTCCTACGAGCAGTACTTC. Amino acids: CASTPSLDSTSYEQYF.

This chain connects TRBV18 to TRBJ1-1; a weak D match, TRBD1 (6 bases). The CDR3 contains 16 residues. Trimming removed 6 bases from V and 1 base from J, with 18 bases in between. CDR1 and CDR2 (germline): KGHSH, LQKENI. This chain's CDR3 is CASSPNRVSRNTEAFF. DNA of the CDR3: TGTGCCAGCTCCCCAAACAGGGTATCGAGGAACACTGAAGCTTTCTTT.

This chain connects TRBV19 to TRBJ2-5; D is uncertain. The V end lost 1 base, the J end lost 0 bases, and 6 bases lay between the germline ends. The CDR3 has 14 amino acids. Germline values: CDR1 LNHDA, CDR2 SQIVND (reference sequence). In DNA, the CDR3 is TGTGCCAGTAGTATAGGTGGGAACCAAGAGACCCAGTACTTC. It codes for CASSIGGNQETQYF.

The V call is TRBV22-1, the J call TRBJ2-3. TRBV22-1 is termed a pseudogene. The CDR3 has 14 amino acids. The CDR3 sequence: CASSFFLVSDTQYF. Written as DNA, the CDR3 is TGTGCCAGCAGTTTTTTCCTGGTGTCAGATACGCAGTATTTT.

This clone has only one observation. The rearrangement uses TRBV1 and TRBJ2-3. TRBV1 corresponds to a pseudogene. The CDR3 is made up of 14 amino acids. CDR3 loop: CASSPPAKGDTQYF. CDR3 DNA: TGCGCCAGCAGCCCCCCCGCGAAAGGCGATACGCAGTATTTT.

The DNA of the CDR3 is TGCGCCAGCAGCTTGGCTGGGGTGGCGGGCTACGAGCAGTACTTC. This translates into CASSLAGVAGYEQYF. The chain links TRBV5-1 to TRBJ2-7; possible D gene TRBD2, 5 bases. Germline V lookup: CDR1 SGHRS, CDR2 YFSETQ. The V and J ends lost 0 bases and 3 bases respectively, with 13 bases between them. The length of the CDR3 is 15 residues.

CDR3 region: CASSTRGAGRGEQYF. CDR3 bases: TGTGCCAGCTCGACCCGTGGCGCGGGAAGGGGCGAGCAGTACTTC. This chain uses TRBV18 with TRBJ2-7, with D possibly being TRBD2 (6 bases). The CDR3 totals 15 residues. Trimming pared 6 bases from V and 6 bases from J, leaving 21 bases between. Germline V gene data show CDR1 as KGHSH and CDR2 as LQKENI.

The rearrangement uses TRBV19 and TRBJ1-4; the D gene is possibly TRBD1 (6 bases). From germline, CDR1 is LNHDA and CDR2 SQIVND (reference sequence). This CDR3 has 18 amino acids. Trimming took 5 bases from V and 4 from J, leaving 23 bases between them. The DNA of the CDR3 is TGTGCCAGTAGTCTTCACCGAGAAAGGGGACATTTTAATGAAAAACTGTTTTTT. Its translation is CASSLHRERGHFNEKLFF. The entire variable domain, with the rest obtained from reference TRBV19 and TRBJ1-4, is as follows: DGGITQSPKYLFRKEGQNVTLSCEQNLNHDAMYWYRQDPGQGLRLIYYSQIVNDFQKGDIAEGYSVSREKKESFPLTVTSAQKNPTAFYLCASSLHRERGHFNEKLFFGSGTQLSVL.

Worth noting for this clone: Its ends do not fully match the called genes, so a read error is possible. Some base is unread or ambiguous, which is why its residue reads as X. The rearrangement joins TRBV11-3 to TRBJ2-5, with 7 bases lining up with TRBD1. The germline gives CDR1 SGHNT, CDR2 YENEEA. The CDR3 covers 14 residues. The CDR3 region has the DNA TGTGCCRGCAGCCAGGGACAGCTCCAAGAGACCCAGTACTTC. It specifies CAXSQGQLQETQYF.

The chain couples TRBV19 to TRBJ2-2; 8 nucleotides match TRBD1. Per the germline V gene, CDR1 is LNHDA and CDR2 is SQIVND (reference sequence). CDR3 size: 15 residues. The junction had 5 bases not matched to a gene; V was cut back by 4 bases and J by 4 bases. CDR3 residues: CASSSGQGGTGELFF. The CDR3, as DNA: TGTGCCAGTAGTAGCGGACAGGGAGGCACCGGGGAGCTGTTTTTT.

This clone has a handful of counts. The chain employs TRBV19 and TRBJ2-6; no reliable D call. This CDR3 has 19 amino acids. Trimming cost V 0 bases and J 0 bases, with 15 bases left between them. Looked up from germline, CDR1 is LNHDA and CDR2 is SQIVND (reference sequence). The CDR3 sequence: CASSIDRTSGYSGANVLTF. In DNA, the CDR3 is TGTGCCAGTAGTATAGACCGCACGTCAGGCTACTCTGGGGCCAACGTCCTGACTTTC.

This chain joins TRBV11-3 and TRBJ2-6; D not resolved. Germline V gene sequence: CDR1 SGHNT, CDR2 YENEEA. CDR3 length equals 16 residues. Deletions cut 3 bases from V and 0 bases from J, with 9 bases between. The DNA for the CDR3 is TGTGCCAGCAGCTTGCGACTCCCCTCTGGGGCCAACGTCCTGACTTTC. Its protein is CASSLRLPSGANVLTF.

This rearrangement joins TRBV12-2 to TRBJ2-1. TRBV12-2 is an annotated pseudogene. This CDR3 has 14 amino acids. CDR3 sequence: CATRDDLSLNEQFF. The CDR3, as DNA: TGTGCCACCCGGGACGACTTGTCACTAAATGAGCAGTTCTTC.